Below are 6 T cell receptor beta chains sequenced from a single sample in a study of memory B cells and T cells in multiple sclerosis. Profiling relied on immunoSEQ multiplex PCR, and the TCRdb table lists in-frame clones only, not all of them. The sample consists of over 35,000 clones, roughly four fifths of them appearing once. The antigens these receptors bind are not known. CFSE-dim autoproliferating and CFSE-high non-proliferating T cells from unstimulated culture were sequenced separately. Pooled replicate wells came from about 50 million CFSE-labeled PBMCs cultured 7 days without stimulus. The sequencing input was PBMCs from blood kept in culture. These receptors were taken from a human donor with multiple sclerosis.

CDR3 residues: CASRDMRELFF. CDR3 nucleotides: TGTGCCAGCAGGGATATGCGGGAGCTGTTTTTT. The chain is built from TRBV4-2 and TRBJ2-2; no clear D gene. This CDR3 has 11 amino acids. Germline V gene data show CDR1 as LGHNA and CDR2 as YNFKEQ. V lost 6 bases to trimming and J lost 9 bases, with 8 bases between them.

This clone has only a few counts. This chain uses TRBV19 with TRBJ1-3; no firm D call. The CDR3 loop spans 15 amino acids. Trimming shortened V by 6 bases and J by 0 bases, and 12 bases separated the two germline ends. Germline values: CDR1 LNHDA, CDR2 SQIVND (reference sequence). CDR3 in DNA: TGTGCCAGTAGGTTAGGTGGAAGCTCTGGAAACACCATATATTTT. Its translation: CASRLGGSSGNTIYF.

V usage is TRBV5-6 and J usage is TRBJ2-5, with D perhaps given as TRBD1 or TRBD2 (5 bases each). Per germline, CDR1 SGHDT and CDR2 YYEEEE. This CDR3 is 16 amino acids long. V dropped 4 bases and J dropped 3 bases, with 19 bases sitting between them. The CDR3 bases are TGTGCCAGCAGCCGGCCAGGGACGTCCGAAGAAGAGACCCAGTACTTC. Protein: CASSRPGTSEEETQYF.

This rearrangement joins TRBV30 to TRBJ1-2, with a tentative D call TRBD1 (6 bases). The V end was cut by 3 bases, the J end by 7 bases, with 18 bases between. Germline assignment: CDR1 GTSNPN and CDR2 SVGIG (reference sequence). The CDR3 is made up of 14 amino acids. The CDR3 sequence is CAWSRDTHSGGYTF. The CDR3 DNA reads TGTGCCTGGAGCCGGGACACCCATTCGGGTGGCTACACCTTC.

Written as DNA, the CDR3 is TGTGCCAGCAGCTGGGGCTCAGGGGTCCAAGAGACCCAGTACTTC. Amino acid sequence: CASSWGSGVQETQYF. V and J are TRBV5-8 and TRBJ2-5, with D maybe TRBD1 (6 bases). The V gene lost 3 bases and the J gene lost 1 base, with 13 bases spanning the gap. Germline CDR1 SGHTS, CDR2 YDEGEE. The CDR3 totals 15 residues.

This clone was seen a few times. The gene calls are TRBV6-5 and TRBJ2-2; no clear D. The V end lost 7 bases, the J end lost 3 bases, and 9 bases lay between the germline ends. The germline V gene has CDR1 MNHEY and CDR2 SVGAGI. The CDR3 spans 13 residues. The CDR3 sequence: CASTHPHTGELFF. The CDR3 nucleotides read TGTGCCAGCACTCATCCCCACACCGGGGAGCTGTTTTTT.